A selection of T cell receptor beta chains follows, all from one sample in a study of blood T cell repertoires in COVID-19. Sequenced by immunoSEQ multiplex PCR; TCRdb stores in-frame clones only, minus some. The sample has approximately 230,000 clones, approximately 90% seen once; the top ten hold less than 2%. The sample comprised PBMCs or T cells enriched from blood (not recorded which). These receptors all stem from a man in his forties who had recovered from COVID-19. The CDR3 runs from the conserved cysteine through the conserved F or W. A D gene is named only where the DNA matches it firmly. The size field is filled for only some rows; it gives once, few, many or a size class.

CDR3 protein | CDR3 DNA | D gene | J gene | clone size | V gene
CASSWSENTEAFF | TGTGCCAGCAGCTGGAGCGAAAACACTGAAGCTTTCTTT | - | TRBJ1-1 | - | TRBV11-2
CASAGSNSPLHF | TGTGCCAGTGCAGGGTCCAATTCACCCCTCCACTTT | - | TRBJ1-6 | - | TRBV19
CASSRDSTTDTQYF | TGTGCCAGCAGCCGGGACTCAACCACAGATACGCAGTATTTT | - | TRBJ2-3 | - | TRBV6-5
CASSIRQGTTEQYF | TGTGCCAGCAGCATAAGACAGGGGACTACCGAGCAGTACTTC | - | TRBJ2-7 | - | TRBV21-1
CASSQDAGGWDIQYF | TGTGCCAGCAGCCAAGACGCCGGGGGATGGGACATTCAGTACTTC | - | TRBJ2-4 | - | TRBV3-1/TRBV3-2
CASSLDPAGAGVYNEQFF | TGTGCCAGCAGCTTGGATCCGGCGGGAGCGGGGGTCTACAATGAGCAGTTCTTC | TRBD2 | TRBJ2-1 | - | TRBV5-8
CASSRWTNTNTQYF | TGTGCCAGCAGCCGCTGGACTAACACAAATACGCAGTATTTT | - | TRBJ2-3 | - | TRBV3-1/TRBV3-2
CASSPRDRAPGYTF | TGCGCCAGCAGCCCCAGAGACAGGGCTCCTGGCTACACCTTC | TRBD1 | TRBJ1-2 | - | TRBV5-1
CASSLNRSNQPQHF | TGTGCCAGCAGTCTCAACAGGAGCAATCAGCCCCAGCATTTT | - | TRBJ1-5 | once | TRBV27
CAIRLTGTNYGYTF | TGTGCCATCAGACTGACAGGAACTAACTATGGCTACACCTTC | - | TRBJ1-2 | - | TRBV10-3
CASSLHSRVVATDNEQFF | TGTGCCAGCAGTTTACATTCCCGGGTGGTAGCGACCGACAATGAGCAGTTCTTC | - | TRBJ2-1 | - | TRBV28
CASSFVSGPLNEQFF | TGTGCCAGCAGTTTTGTGTCTGGGCCGCTCAATGAGCAGTTCTTC | - | TRBJ2-1 | - | TRBV6-6
CASSIEDNSNQPQHF | TGTGCCAGTAGTATTGAGGATAATAGCAATCAGCCCCAGCATTTT | - | TRBJ1-5 | few | TRBV19
CASSFQDRGWPQHF | TGTGCCAGTAGTTTCCAGGACAGGGGTTGGCCCCAGCATTTT | TRBD1 | TRBJ1-5 | - | TRBV19
CATSTGSPLGYTF | TGTGCCACCAGCACGGGATCACCTCTCGGCTACACCTTC | - | TRBJ1-2 | - | TRBV15
CAIGAGREYGYTF | TGTGCCATCGGGGCGGGGCGGGAGTATGGCTACACCTTC | - | TRBJ1-2 | - | TRBV10-3
CASSEWTGGDYNEQFF | TGTGCCAGCAGTGAGTGGACAGGGGGCGACTACAATGAGCAGTTCTTC | TRBD1 | TRBJ2-1 | once | TRBV2
CASSKKRESADTQYF | TGCGCCAGCAGCAAAAAGCGGGAGTCGGCAGATACGCAGTATTTT | TRBD2 | TRBJ2-3 | many | TRBV5-1
CASRAGTSGTYNEQFF | TGTGCCAGCAGGGCAGGGACTAGCGGAACCTACAATGAGCAGTTCTTC | TRBD2 | TRBJ2-1 | - | TRBV27
CASSPGTGLVQPQHF | TGTGCCAGCTCACCAGGGACAGGGTTAGTCCAGCCCCAGCATTTT | TRBD1 | TRBJ1-5 | - | TRBV18